The next 8 T cell receptor beta chains were all read from a single sample in a study of blood T cell repertoires in COVID-19. Profiled with immunoSEQ multiplex PCR; TCRdb holds only in-frame clones, not every one. This sample has 110,000 or so clones, with around 86% found just once. Sample: peripheral blood. All receptors derive from a woman in her 70s with acute or convalescent COVID-19.

V and J are TRBV5-5 and TRBJ2-5; the match to TRBD2 covers 13 bases. The CDR3 length is 15 residues. V lost 4 bases and J lost 5; bases outside the gene matches: 5. CDR1 is SGHKS, CDR2 YYEKEE, per germline (reference sequence). This CDR3 reads CASSRGTSGAETQYF. CDR3 nucleotides: TGTGCCAGCAGCCGTGGGACTAGCGGGGCGGAGACCCAGTACTTC. Full variable domain (missing parts from reference TRBV5-5 and TRBJ2-5): DAGVTQSPTHLIKTRGQQVTLRCSPISGHKSVSWYQQVLGQGPQFIFQYYEKEERGRGNFPDRFSARQFPNYSSELNVNALLLGDSALYLCASSRGTSGAETQYFGPGTRLLVL.

This clone was observed a handful of times. The chain employs TRBV7-8 and TRBJ1-2; maybe TRBD1 (5 bases). This CDR3 is built from 17 residues. Germline loops: CDR1 SGHVS, CDR2 FQNEAQ. Between the trimmed V and J ends, which lost 5 bases and 5 bases, there was a span of 24 bases. CDR3 DNA: TGTGCCAGCAGCGGCATGGGCGGCAGGGAATCTTTATATGGCTACACCTTC. Translating it yields CASSGMGGRESLYGYTF.

V usage is TRBV7-2 and J usage is TRBJ2-1; the match to TRBD2 covers 8 bases. The V gene end was trimmed by 3 bases and the J gene end by 4 bases; junction bases not matched to a gene: 5. This CDR3 region has 15 residues. The germline V gene has CDR1 SGHTA and CDR2 FQGNSA. This chain's CDR3 is CASSLISGEYNEQFF. CDR3 in DNA: TGTGCCAGCAGCTTGATTAGCGGGGAGTACAATGAGCAGTTCTTC.

The genes are TRBV10-3 and TRBJ2-2; TRBD1 agrees at 9 bases. V was clipped by 2 bases and J by 4 bases; unmatched bases: 2. This CDR3 has 15 amino acids. The germline CDR1 and CDR2 sequences are ENHRY and SYGVKD. The CDR3 loop is CAISEGTGPTGELFF. The CDR3 region has the DNA TGTGCCATCAGTGAGGGGACAGGGCCCACCGGGGAGCTGTTTTTT.

In its sample, this clone was seen a few times. Other DNA sequences from this sample encode an identical CDR3 as well. J is TRBJ1-2 and V is TRBV19; D is possibly TRBD1 (5 bases). CDR1 is LNHDA, CDR2 SQIVND, per germline (reference sequence). This CDR3 is 13 amino acids long. V was pared by 5 bases and J by 4 bases, with 11 bases between. CDR3 region: CASSPQGFYGYTF. CDR3 DNA: TGTGCCAGTAGTCCGCAGGGTTTCTATGGCTACACCTTC.

This clone was seen a few times. The V and J genes are TRBV7-3 and TRBJ2-2; TRBD2 matches at 11 bases. The J segment lost 5 bases and the V segment lost 5 bases, leaving 4 bases of the junction unmatched. The CDR3 has 15 residues. CDR1 is SGHTA and CDR2 is FQGTGA in the germline V gene. The CDR3 sequence is CASSPRTSGTGELFF. Here the CDR3 DNA reads TGTGCCAGCAGCCCTCGGACTAGCGGGACCGGGGAGCTGTTTTTT.

The chain has TRBV18 and TRBJ1-6; 7 positions match TRBD1. The CDR3 has 14 amino acids. Germline values: CDR1 KGHSH, CDR2 LQKENI. V shed 3 bases, J shed 10 bases, and the junction held 6 bases outside the gene matches. CDR3 bases: TGTGCCAGCTCACCGCGAGACAGGGACTCACCCCTCCACTTT. Its protein product is CASSPRDRDSPLHF.

The chain recombines TRBV4-3 with TRBJ2-5; TRBD2 is a possible D gene (5 bases). Per germline, CDR1 LGHNA and CDR2 YSLEER. The ends were cut back, 0 bases at V and 0 bases at J, with 8 bases in the middle. This CDR3 region has 15 residues. This CDR3 reads CASSQDRGNQETQYF. Written as DNA, the CDR3 is TGCGCCAGCAGCCAAGACCGGGGTAACCAAGAGACCCAGTACTTC.